What follows are 11 T cell receptor beta chains derived from one specimen sequenced in a study of regulatory T cells in long-lasting Graves disease. Relying on iRepertoire HTBI primers and Arm-PCR of CDR3 regions, the team built TCR beta libraries. Using its own MiXCR run on the multiplex PCR reads, TCRdb lists one record per CDR3 protein. The sample lists around 500,000 distinct CDR3 sequences; about 12% were seen once. Documented time point: newly diagnosed GD, antithyroid drugs for less than 3 months. PBMC RNA served as the TCR library source. The data also belong to a second study, concerning T cells in Graves' hyperthyroidism and ophthalmopathy.

The sample consisted of peripheral blood mononuclear cells (PBMCs), taken at new diagnosis, from a patient treated with antithyroid drugs. Every receptor here comes from a woman younger than 45 with Graves disease.

Ten or more counts support this clonotype. V is TRBV7-9 and J is TRBJ2-1; 9 nucleotides align to TRBD2. The V and J ends lost 1 base and 9 bases, in that order; junction bases with no gene match: 10. The CDR3 consists of 16 residues. CDR1 is SEHNR and CDR2 is FQNEAQ in the germline V gene (reference sequence). The CDR3 nucleotides read TGTGCCAGCAGCTTAGTCTTGGCGGGAGGGCTCGCTGAGCAGTTCTTC. As protein: CASSLVLAGGLAEQFF.

Only a few counts were recorded for this clonotype. The chain links TRBV6-5 to TRBJ2-1, with D unclear. The germline V and J ends were trimmed by 2 bases and 5 bases, with 10 bases remaining between them. This CDR3 comprises 14 residues. Germline V gene lookup returns CDR1 MNHEY and CDR2 SVGAGI. CDR3 sequence reads: CASSYVVVDNEQFF. In DNA form, the CDR3 reads TGTGCCAGCAGTTACGTGGTGGTAGACAATGAGCAGTTCTTC.

The CDR3 coding sequence is TGTGCCAGCAGCTTAGGACAGAGCGTCGGGGCCAACGTCCTGACTTTC. Protein sequence: CASSLGQSVGANVLTF. V and J are TRBV5-6 and TRBJ2-6; a possible D gene is TRBD1 (6 bases). The V gene lost 2 bases and the J gene lost 4 bases, with 13 bases spanning the gap. Germline V lookup: CDR1 SGHDT, CDR2 YYEEEE. This CDR3 is built from 16 residues.

This clonotype was counted many times. The gene calls are TRBV29-1 and TRBJ2-1; TRBD2 is a possible D gene (6 bases). This CDR3 comprises 14 residues. The germline V gene has CDR1 SQVTM and CDR2 ANQGSEA. The germline V and J ends were trimmed by 4 bases and 0 bases, with 10 bases remaining between them. The CDR3 sequence: CSVGGGSSYNEQFF. The CDR3 region has the DNA TGCAGCGTTGGTGGAGGGAGCTCCTACAATGAGCAGTTCTTC.

V usage is TRBV30 and J usage is TRBJ2-3; D is uncertain. With 1 base removed from V and 4 bases from J, the gap between germline ends came to 15 bases. In germline, CDR1 is GTSNPN, CDR2 SVGIG (reference sequence). This CDR3 has 15 residues. The CDR3 reads CAWSGGRVPADTQYF. The CDR3 DNA reads as TGTGCCTGGAGTGGGGGTAGGGTCCCCGCAGATACGCAGTATTTT. Drawing the rest from reference TRBV30 and TRBJ2-3, the complete variable domain is SQTIHQWPATLVQPVGSPLSLECTVEGTSNPNLYWYRQAAGRGLQLLFYSVGIGQISSEVPQNLSASRPQDRQFILSSKKLLLSDSGFYLCAWSGGRVPADTQYFGPGTRLTVL.

This clonotype has ten or more counts. The rearrangement links TRBV18 to TRBJ1-1; 8 bases align to TRBD1. CDR3 length: 17 residues. Germline CDR1 reads KGHSH; CDR2 reads LQKENI. The trim removed 2 bases at V and 4 bases at J, leaving 12 bases unmatched. The CDR3 region has the DNA TGTGCCAGCTCACCAAGGACAGGGCAACTCTGGGGCACTGAAGCTTTCTTT. It specifies CASSPRTGQLWGTEAFF.

This clonotype appeared many times. The CDR3 spells CASSLRDRDKNIQYF. For the CDR3, the DNA is TGTGCCAGCAGCTTAAGGGACAGGGACAAAAACATTCAGTACTTC. The rearrangement uses TRBV13 and TRBJ2-4; 9 positions match TRBD1. Trimming took 2 bases from V and 3 from J; bases not matched to a gene: 2. The germline CDR1 and CDR2 sequences are PRHDT and FYEKMQ (reference sequence). The CDR3 contains 15 residues.

This clonotype has a count of ten or more. At one boundary the junction diverges from the germline segment, which might be a read error. The gene calls are TRBV6-2 or TRBV6-3 and TRBJ1-5, with 7 nucleotides matching TRBD1. CDR3 length equals 13 residues. Germline loops: CDR1 MNHEY, CDR2 SVGEGT. CDR3: CASRGQSNQPQHF. CDR3 sequence (DNA): TGCGCCAGCAGGGGACAGAGCAATCAGCCCCAGCATTTT.

This clonotype was counted a few times. This chain connects TRBV30 to TRBJ2-6; no clear D. Germline-derived CDR1 and CDR2 are GTSNPN and SVGIG (reference sequence). V dropped 6 bases and J dropped 0 bases, with 6 bases sitting between them. The CDR3 covers 13 residues. The CDR3 DNA follows: TGTGCCTGTTCCTACTCTGGGGCCAACGTCCTGACTTTC. Amino acid sequence: CACSYSGANVLTF.

This clonotype was seen once. A much larger clone is a single base away; this may be a read error. The genes are TRBV12-3 or TRBV12-4 and TRBJ2-2, with unresolved D. V dropped 6 bases and J dropped 0 bases, with 23 bases sitting between them. The CDR3 sequence is 19 residues long. The CDR3: CASSRDPARYHANTGELFF. In nucleotides, the CDR3 is TGTGCCAGCAGCCGAGATCCCGCCAGGTACCACGCGAACACCGGGGAGCTGTTTTTT.

This clonotype came up many times. V is TRBV3-1 and J is TRBJ1-1; a weak D match, TRBD1 (6 bases). This CDR3 is 15 amino acids long. The germline CDR1 and CDR2 sequences are LGHDT and YNNKEL (reference sequence). V lost 1 base, J lost 4 bases, and 13 bases lay in between. This CDR3 reads CASSQADRRSTEAFF. As DNA, the CDR3 is TGTGCCAGCAGCCAAGCCGACAGGAGAAGCACTGAAGCTTTCTTT.